A selection of T cell receptor beta chains follows, all from one sample in a study of glioma-infiltrating T cells after dendritic cell vaccination. Using immunoSEQ multiplex PCR, the repertoire was profiled, and TCRdb retains in-frame clones only, with some absent. The sample yields some 46,000 clones, 75% to 90% seen once. The specimen comprised blood, sampled after dendritic cell vaccination. The source is a human donor with glioblastoma. Both conserved end residues are part of each CDR3. Each record gives: CDR3 protein, CDR3 DNA, J gene, clone size, V gene, D gene. The D gene is left open where the match is weak. Only some rows state a clone size, as once, few, many or a class for expanded clones.

CASSNSGSNTGELFF | TGTGCCAGTAGTAATAGCGGATCGAACACCGGGGAGCTGTTTTTT | TRBJ2-2 | . | TRBV19 | .
CSVALRLSTDTQYF | TGCAGCGTTGCTCTGCGGCTTAGCACAGATACGCAGTATTTT | TRBJ2-3 | . | TRBV29-1 | .
CASSQGGRGYTF | TGCGCCAGCAGCCAAGGGGGCCGTGGCTACACCTTC | TRBJ1-2 | . | TRBV4-3 | .
CASRATGYGYTF | TGTGCCAGTAGGGCTACGGGCTATGGCTACACCTTC | TRBJ1-2 | . | TRBV19 | .
CASSAPAQGFYGYTF | TGTGCCAGCAGTGCTCCGGCACAGGGATTCTATGGCTACACCTTC | TRBJ1-2 | . | TRBV2 | .
CAWQGRGEQFF | TGTGCCTGGCAGGGGAGGGGTGAGCAGTTCTTC | TRBJ2-1 | . | TRBV30 | .
CASRRGLQQFF | TGTGCCAGCCGCAGGGGTTTACAGCAGTTCTTC | TRBJ2-1 | once | TRBV19 | .
CSVGNHRETQYF | TGCAGCGTAGGGAACCACAGGGAGACCCAGTACTTC | TRBJ2-5 | . | TRBV29-1 | .
CAWSEQGPYEQYF | TGTGCCTGGAGTGAACAGGGGCCCTACGAGCAGTACTTC | TRBJ2-7 | . | TRBV30 | TRBD1
CASSRTGGTEAFF | TGTGCCAGCAGCCGGACAGGGGGCACTGAAGCTTTCTTT | TRBJ1-1 | . | TRBV7-6 | TRBD1
CATTADRGLDEQYF | TGTGCCACCACTGCCGACAGGGGGCTGGACGAGCAGTACTTC | TRBJ2-7 | . | TRBV15 | TRBD1
CASSHGTSVTNIQYF | TGCGCCAGCAGCCACGGGACTAGCGTTACTAACATTCAGTACTTC | TRBJ2-4 | . | TRBV4-3 | TRBD2
CASSPLGGTGGLTEAFF | TGTGCCAGCAGCCCCCTTGGGGGGACAGGGGGCTTAACTGAAGCTTTCTTT | TRBJ1-1 | . | TRBV7-3 | TRBD1
CASSSFTIDRGDGTGELFF | TGTGCCAGCAGTTCTTTTACCATTGACAGGGGAGATGGCACCGGGGAGCTGTTTTTT | TRBJ2-2 | . | TRBV27 | TRBD1
CASSMRQGRFAEAFF | TGTGCCAGCAGTATGAGACAGGGAAGGTTCGCTGAAGCTTTCTTT | TRBJ1-1 | . | TRBV7-9 | TRBD1
CATTNLEGGMGQETQYF | TGTGCCACCACTAATTTAGAAGGGGGCATGGGACAAGAGACCCAGTACTTC | TRBJ2-5 | . | TRBV10-3 | TRBD1
CASSLLGGPSSYNEQFF | TGCGCCAGCAGCTTGTTGGGAGGGCCCAGCTCCTACAATGAGCAGTTCTTC | TRBJ2-1 | . | TRBV5-1 | TRBD2
CASSWLAGETQYF | TGTGCCAGCAGTTGGTTAGCGGGAGAGACCCAGTACTTC | TRBJ2-5 | few | TRBV28 | TRBD2
CASSIGTGGVVKGYTF | TGTGCCAGCAGCATAGGAACAGGGGGCGTTGTAAAGGGCTACACCTTC | TRBJ1-2 | . | TRBV11-2 | TRBD1
CALKTQGASNQPQHF | TGTGCCTTAAAAACCCAGGGGGCAAGCAATCAGCCCCAGCATTTT | TRBJ1-5 | . | TRBV30 | TRBD1
CATSRDEGMREQYF | TGTGCCACCAGCAGAGATGAGGGTATGAGGGAGCAGTACTTC | TRBJ2-7 | . | TRBV15 | .
CASSLRGGWPRETQYF | TGTGCCAGCAGCTTAAGGGGCGGCTGGCCCCGAGAGACCCAGTACTTC | TRBJ2-5 | . | TRBV7-3 | .
CASSDAGNIYGYTF | TGTGCCAGCAGCGATGCCGGGAACATCTATGGCTACACCTTC | TRBJ1-2 | . | TRBV7-8 | .
CASGDLGDEKLFF | TGTGCCAGCGGGGATTTAGGGGATGAAAAACTGTTTTTT | TRBJ1-4 | . | TRBV2 | .
CASSLYSESWPYEQYF | TGTGCCAGCAGTTTATATTCGGAGTCGTGGCCCTACGAGCAGTACTTC | TRBJ2-7 | . | TRBV28 | .
CASSYRDRGSYEQYF | TGTGCCAGCAGTTACCGGGACAGGGGCTCCTACGAGCAGTACTTC | TRBJ2-7 | . | TRBV6-6 | TRBD1
CASSFDRGLYNEQFF | TGTGCCAGCAGCTTTGACAGGGGCCTTTACAATGAGCAGTTCTTC | TRBJ2-1 | once | TRBV7-2 | TRBD1
CASTQAGPTDTQYF | TGTGCCTCAACCCAAGCGGGCCCCACAGATACGCAGTATTTT | TRBJ2-3 | . | TRBV10-3 | .
CASSTTGLLIYGYTF | TGTGCCAGCAGCACCACGGGACTGCTAATCTATGGCTACACCTTC | TRBJ1-2 | . | TRBV28 | .
CASSPGTSAISYEQYF | TGTGCCAGCTCACCAGGGACTAGCGCCATCTCCTACGAGCAGTACTTC | TRBJ2-7 | . | TRBV18 | TRBD2
CASSQGGWNTEAFF | TGTGCCAGCAGCCAGGGGGGATGGAACACTGAAGCTTTCTTT | TRBJ1-1 | . | TRBV7-9 | TRBD1
CAISPTRLAGEWNEQFF | TGTGCCATCAGCCCTACACGTCTAGCGGGAGAATGGAATGAGCAGTTCTTC | TRBJ2-1 | few | TRBV10-3 | TRBD2
CASSWAGQRVHNEQFF | TGCGCCAGCAGCTGGGCGGGCCAACGTGTGCACAATGAGCAGTTCTTC | TRBJ2-1 | . | TRBV5-1 | .
CASSLRGRYYEQYF | TGTGCCAGCAGTTTAAGGGGGCGGTACTACGAGCAGTACTTC | TRBJ2-7 | . | TRBV28 | TRBD1
CASSLDVQGTAFF | TGCGCCAGCAGCTTGGACGTACAGGGGACTGCTTTCTTT | TRBJ1-1 | . | TRBV5-1 | TRBD1
CASSLWGGQGAEAFF | TGCGCCAGCAGTTTGTGGGGTGGACAGGGGGCTGAAGCTTTCTTT | TRBJ1-1 | . | TRBV5-1 | TRBD1
CASSVATWTPDVTTGELFF | TGTGCCAGCAGCGTAGCTACCTGGACTCCCGACGTCACCACCGGGGAGCTGTTTTTT | TRBJ2-2 | . | TRBV9 | .
CASSSSRPLGENTEAFF | TGTGCCAGCAGCTCCTCCAGACCATTAGGAGAGAACACTGAAGCTTTCTTT | TRBJ1-1 | . | TRBV7-8 | .
CASRVSGGRGGEQFF | TGTGCCAGCAGAGTTAGTGGCGGGAGGGGTGGTGAGCAGTTCTTC | TRBJ2-1 | . | TRBV7-2 | TRBD2
CASSRTSGSYEQYF | TGTGCCAGCAGTCGGACTAGCGGGAGTTACGAGCAGTACTTC | TRBJ2-7 | . | TRBV25-1 | TRBD2
CSVEEGGWGTGGAYEQYF | TGCAGCGTTGAAGAAGGGGGGTGGGGGACAGGGGGCGCCTACGAGCAGTACTTC | TRBJ2-7 | . | TRBV29-1 | TRBD1
CASSPGLAADTQYF | TGTGCCAGCAGCCCCGGACTAGCTGCAGATACGCAGTATTTT | TRBJ2-3 | . | TRBV7-3 | TRBD2